This paragraph covers one T cell receptor beta chain sequence. Its target is unknown. This sample was taken from a study of cytomegalovirus exposure and HLA in healthy donors. Study-level findings and limits: Diagnosis of cytomegalovirus status made by the classifier reportedly showed high specificity and sensitivity. In a later analysis, TCR beta V- and J-gene trimming was associated with a missense DCLRE1C variant.

Every donor was a healthy person donating bone marrow. Primers for the PCR totalled 60 Vbeta and 13 Jbeta. Assay used: immunoSEQ multiplex PCR; TCRdb lists only in-frame clones, some missing. This repertoire shows 110,000 to 150,000 clones, 80% to 85% found once; its top ten account for 0.95% to 1.5%. CDR1 is SNHLY, CDR2 FYNNEI, per germline. With 6 bases removed from V and 1 base from J, the gap between germline ends came to 9 bases. The length of the CDR3 is 14 residues. The chain uses TRBV2 and TRBJ2-2; TRBD2 might be the D (6 bases). This clonotype originated in a female donor in good health and CMV-seronegative. The source material was PBMCs. CDR3 DNA: TGTGCCAGCAGAGGGACTGTGAACACCGGGGAGCTGTTTTTT. Translated, it gives CASRGTVNTGELFF.